Listed below are T cell receptor beta chains from one sample, sequenced in a study of human T cells and chemical hapten exposure. Using its own MiXCR run on the 5' RACE reads, TCRdb lists one record per CDR3 protein. Of fewer than 150,000 distinct CDR3 sequences listed, around 20% are singletons. The receptors were gathered from a human donor in good health. Both conserved end residues are part of each CDR3. A D gene is named only where the DNA matches it firmly. Size is omitted from some rows. Given values are once, few, many or a class for expanded clones.

D | size | J | V | DNA | CDR3
. | . | TRBJ2-4 | TRBV7-8 | TGTGCCAGCAGCTTAGACAGTAGGCTAGCCAAAAACATTCAGTACTTC | CASSLDSRLAKNIQYF
TRBD1 | . | TRBJ1-4 | TRBV20-1 | TGCAGTGCTAGCTATGCGGGACAGGGGAATGAAAAACTGTTTTTT | CSASYAGQGNEKLFF
. | . | TRBJ1-5 | TRBV7-8 | TGTGCCAGCAGCTTAGAAGGGACCAATCAGCCCCAGCATTTT | CASSLEGTNQPQHF
TRBD1 | . | TRBJ1-2 | TRBV7-9 | TGTGCCAGCAGCCGGGGACAGACTCTCTCGGGCTACACCTTC | CASSRGQTLSGYTF
TRBD1 | few | TRBJ1-1 | TRBV20-1 | TGCAGTGCTAGGAGGGACAGAATGAACACTGAAGCTTTCTTT | CSARRDRMNTEAFF
. | few | TRBJ2-5 | TRBV27 | TGTGCCAGCAGTTTATATCAGGGCAGCCAAGAGACCCAGTACTTC | CASSLYQGSQETQYF
. | . | TRBJ2-1 | TRBV14 | TGTGCCAGCAGCCAGGTCCGTAATGAGCAGTTCTTC | CASSQVRNEQFF
. | . | TRBJ1-4 | TRBV30 | TGTGCCTGGAGTTTAACCGGGGCAACTAATGAAAAACTGTTTTTT | CAWSLTGATNEKLFF
. | . | TRBJ1-2 | TRBV28 | TGTGCCAGCAGTTTCCGGGCAGGTCGAAACCACCGGGATGGCTACACCTTC | CASSFRAGRNHRDGYTF
. | . | TRBJ1-2 | TRBV9 | TGTGCCAGCAGCGTTGGGTCCGACAGCCTCTATGGCTACACCTTC | CASSVGSDSLYGYTF
. | . | TRBJ2-2 | TRBV5-1 | TGCGCCAGCAGCTCCGGGCTGGGGCTACCCACCGGGGAGCTGTTTTTT | CASSSGLGLPTGELFF